The next 5 T cell receptor beta chains were all read from a single sample in a study of regulatory T cells in long-lasting Graves disease. CDR3 regions were amplified by Arm-PCR using iRepertoire HTBI primers to build TCR beta libraries. TCRdb independently ran MiXCR on the multiplex PCR reads; one entry per CDR3 protein. The sample records around 480,000 distinct CDR3 sequences, roughly a sixth being singletons. Sample time point: newly diagnosed GD, antithyroid drugs for less than 3 months. After RNA was extracted from PBMCs, the TCR library was made from it. This same sample was also taken into another study, of T cells in Graves' hyperthyroidism and ophthalmopathy.

Sequenced here: peripheral blood mononuclear cells (PBMCs), sampled at new diagnosis, from a patient treated with antithyroid drugs. The source of these receptors is a woman between 40 and 65 years old with Graves disease.

The chain is built from TRBV4-1 and TRBJ1-2, with TRBD1 matching over 8 bases. The CDR3 contains 16 residues. The V and J ends lost 1 base and 5 bases, in that order; junction bases with no gene match: 9. Germline loops: CDR1 MGHRA, CDR2 YSYEKL. The CDR3 loop is CASSQVRPGGEYGYTF. The CDR3 region has the DNA TGCGCCAGCAGCCAAGTCCGACCAGGGGGCGAGTATGGCTACACCTTC.

The genes are TRBV6-1 and TRBJ2-1; unclear D gene. The germline gives CDR1 MNHNS, CDR2 SASEGT. V gave up 6 bases and J gave up 4 bases, with 13 bases separating them. The CDR3 extends over 14 amino acids. The CDR3 protein is CASSPLHGYNEQFF. CDR3 bases: TGTGCCAGCAGCCCCCTGCACGGGTACAATGAGCAGTTCTTC.

This clonotype was counted between two and nine times. Here the CDR3 DNA reads TGTGCCAGCAGTGAATTCCTGAACTCTGGAAACACCATATATTTT. This sequence encodes CASSEFLNSGNTIYF. The gene calls are TRBV6-1 and TRBJ1-3; D is ambiguous. This CDR3 region has 15 residues. Deletions cut 2 bases from V and 0 bases from J, with 8 bases between. Germline values: CDR1 MNHNS, CDR2 SASEGT.

In its sample, this clonotype was seen many times. J is TRBJ2-2 and V is TRBV12-3 or TRBV12-4; the D is unclear. Trimming cost V 8 bases and J 5 bases, with 6 bases left between them. This CDR3 is built from 11 residues. The CDR3: CASQRTGELFF. Here the CDR3 DNA reads TGTGCCAGCCAACGAACCGGGGAGCTGTTTTTT.

Regarding this clonotype: This sequence may be a read error, since a much larger clone differs from it by one base. CDR3 bases: TGTGCCAGCAGTCCCGTAGACCAGGGTCCTAACTATGGCCACACCTTC. Amino acids: CASSPVDQGPNYGHTF. This chain joins TRBV27 and TRBJ1-2, with D perhaps matching TRBD1 (5 bases). The CDR3 is made up of 16 amino acids. CDR1 MNHEY and CDR2 SMNVEV come from the germline V gene (reference sequence).